The 15 T cell receptor beta chains below were found in one sample sequenced in a study of T cell repertoires in ileal Crohn's disease. Assay: immunoSEQ multiplex PCR; the TCRdb copy retains only in-frame clones and omits some. In the table there are about 16,000 clones, around nine tenths of which are singletons. Sequencing was carried out using ileal tissue. The receptor set was obtained from an adult with Crohn's disease.

The rearrangement links TRBV2 to TRBJ2-5; 7 nucleotides match TRBD2. The length of the CDR3 is 14 residues. In germline, CDR1 is SNHLY, CDR2 FYNNEI. The V and J ends lost 6 bases and 1 base, in that order; junction bases with no gene match: 5. CDR3 bases: TGTGCCAGCAGCGAGGGACTAACCCAAGAGACCCAGTACTTC. This gives the protein CASSEGLTQETQYF.

The chain recombines TRBV23-1 with TRBJ2-1, with 9 bases fitting TRBD2. TRBV23-1 is an ORF; its function is uncertain. CDR3 length: 19 amino acids. The V gene end was trimmed by 1 base and the J gene end by 2 bases; junction bases not matched to a gene: 12. The CDR3 loop is CASSQYDWGLAGTYNEQFF. The CDR3 DNA reads TGCGCCAGCAGTCAATATGATTGGGGCCTAGCGGGAACCTACAATGAGCAGTTCTTC.

V and J are TRBV5-1 and TRBJ2-2, with 11 nucleotides matching TRBD2. Germline values: CDR1 SGHRS, CDR2 YFSETQ. The length of the CDR3 is 17 residues. V shed 1 base, J shed 9 bases, and the junction held 11 bases outside the gene matches. The chain's CDR3 is CASSLTSGRISIRELFF. The CDR3 nucleotides are TGCGCCAGCAGCTTGACTAGCGGGAGAATTTCGATCAGGGAGCTGTTTTTT.

This clone came up once. The V gene is TRBV9, the J gene TRBJ2-7, with 9 positions matching TRBD2. Germline V gives CDR1 SGDLS, CDR2 YYNGEE. The V gene end was trimmed by 4 bases and the J gene end by 3 bases; junction bases not matched to a gene: 5. The CDR3 is made up of 14 amino acids. CDR3 sequence: CASSPPSGVYEQYF. The CDR3 coding sequence is TGTGCCAGCAGCCCTCCTAGCGGGGTCTACGAGCAGTACTTC.

This clone was recorded only once. This chain uses TRBV5-1 with TRBJ1-4; unclear D gene. The CDR3 runs to 14 residues. V gave up 0 bases and J gave up 4 bases, with 7 bases separating them. Germline V lookup: CDR1 SGHRS, CDR2 YFSETQ. The DNA of the CDR3 is TGCGCCAGCAGCTTGGGACGGGGTAATGAAAAACTGTTTTTT. Its protein is CASSLGRGNEKLFF.

The chain joins TRBV20-1 to TRBJ2-7; TRBD2 is a possible D gene (5 bases). This CDR3 has 11 amino acids. Germline V gene data show CDR1 as DFQATT and CDR2 as SNEGSKA (reference sequence). Trimming pared 6 bases from V and 3 bases from J, leaving 9 bases between. CDR3 nucleotide sequence: TGCAGTGCGGGAGTCCACTACGAGCAGTACTTC. Translating it yields CSAGVHYEQYF.

The chain combines TRBV2 with TRBJ1-6; unclear D gene. Germline lookup yields CDR1 SNHLY and CDR2 FYNNEI. The CDR3 runs to 12 residues. The V end lost 3 bases, the J end lost 8 bases, and 5 bases lay between the germline ends. The CDR3: CASSDEDSPLHF. CDR3 bases: TGTGCCAGCAGTGATGAGGATTCACCCCTCCACTTT.

J is TRBJ1-1 and V is TRBV5-1; 12 nucleotides align to TRBD1. Per the germline V gene, CDR1 is SGHRS and CDR2 is YFSETQ. V shed 5 bases, J shed 3 bases, and the junction held 5 bases outside the gene matches. The CDR3 covers 15 residues. The CDR3 nucleotides read TGCGCCAGCAGGGGGGGACAGGGGGCTTACACTGAAGCTTTCTTT. Residues: CASRGGQGAYTEAFF.

The table lists this clone with a few counts. The chain uses TRBV25-1 and TRBJ1-2, with 7 bases matching TRBD1. V trimming: 4 bases; J trimming: 4 bases; junction bases outside the gene matches: 9. The CDR3 contains 15 residues. The V gene's germline CDR1 is MGHDK and CDR2 SYGVNS. The CDR3 DNA follows: TGTGCCAGCAGTGGGGGGCAGGGGGACTCCTATGGCTACACCTTC. Encoded protein: CASSGGQGDSYGYTF.

The rearrangement links TRBV13 to TRBJ1-4; D is ambiguous. Germline CDR1 is PRHDT and CDR2 is FYEKMQ (reference sequence). The CDR3 contains 14 residues. V lost 4 bases and J lost 6, with 12 bases in between. CDR3 protein: CASSSPGEDEKLFF. In DNA, the CDR3 is TGTGCCAGCAGCTCCCCCGGGGAGGATGAAAAACTGTTTTTT.

This clone has a handful of counts. The chain has TRBV15 and TRBJ1-1; D gene uncertain. Trimming stripped 5 bases from V and 4 bases from J, with 14 bases between. Germline V gene lookup returns CDR1 LNHNV and CDR2 YYDKDF (reference sequence). The CDR3 contains 14 residues. CDR3 in amino acids: CATSPTAVPTEAFF. The CDR3 DNA reads TGTGCCACCAGCCCAACGGCGGTCCCCACTGAAGCTTTCTTT.

The chain employs TRBV4-1 and TRBJ2-5; 7 nucleotides match TRBD2. With the DNA end fitting TRBJ2-7 better, the J assignment may be wrong. CDR1 and CDR2 (germline): MGHRA, YSYEKL. CDR3 length equals 13 residues. The CDR3 nucleotides are TGCGCCAGCAGCCGAGCACTAGCGCACGAGCAGTACTTC. It yields the protein CASSRALAHEQYF.

The chain couples TRBV6-5 to TRBJ2-7; 8 bases line up with TRBD2. The CDR3 length is 14 residues. V gave up 5 bases and J gave up 2 bases; unmatched junction bases: 5. Germline assignment: CDR1 MNHEY and CDR2 SVGAGI. The CDR3 sequence: CASSPTSGPYEQYF. The CDR3 DNA follows: TGTGCCAGCAGTCCAACTAGCGGCCCCTACGAGCAGTACTTC.

The sample holds one count of this clone. This sequence joins TRBV6-1 and TRBJ2-1; 9 bases map to TRBD2. The ends lost 10 bases at V and 4 bases at J; junction bases unmatched: 11. The CDR3 sequence is 15 residues long. Germline values: CDR1 MNHNS, CDR2 SASEGT. The CDR3: CATTSLAGGYNEQFF. CDR3 DNA: TGTGCCACCACCTCCTTGGCGGGAGGGTACAATGAGCAGTTCTTC.

The chain's CDR3 is CASRGADGSWTQYF. The CDR3 DNA reads as TGTGCCAGCAGGGGGGCCGACGGGTCATGGACCCAGTACTTC. This chain uses TRBV2 with TRBJ2-5, with D perhaps TRBD1 (6 bases). This CDR3 contains 14 residues. Per germline, CDR1 SNHLY and CDR2 FYNNEI. Trimming stripped 6 bases from V and 7 bases from J, with 18 bases between.